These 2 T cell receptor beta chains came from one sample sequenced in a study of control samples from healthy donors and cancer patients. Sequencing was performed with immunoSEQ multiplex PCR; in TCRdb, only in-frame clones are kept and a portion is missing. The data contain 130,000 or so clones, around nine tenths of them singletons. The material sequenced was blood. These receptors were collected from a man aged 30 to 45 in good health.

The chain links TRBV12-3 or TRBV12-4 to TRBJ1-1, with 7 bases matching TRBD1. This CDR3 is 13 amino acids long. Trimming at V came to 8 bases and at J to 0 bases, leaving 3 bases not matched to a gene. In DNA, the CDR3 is TGTGCCAGCTCGGGACAGTTGAACACTGAAGCTTTCTTT. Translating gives CASSGQLNTEAFF.

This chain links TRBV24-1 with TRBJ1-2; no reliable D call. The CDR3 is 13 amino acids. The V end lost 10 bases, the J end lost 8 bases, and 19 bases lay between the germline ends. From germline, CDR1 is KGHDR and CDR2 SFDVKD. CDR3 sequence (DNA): TGTGCCACGCGAAGGACGCGGCGAGGGGGCTACACCTTC. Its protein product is CATRRTRRGGYTF.